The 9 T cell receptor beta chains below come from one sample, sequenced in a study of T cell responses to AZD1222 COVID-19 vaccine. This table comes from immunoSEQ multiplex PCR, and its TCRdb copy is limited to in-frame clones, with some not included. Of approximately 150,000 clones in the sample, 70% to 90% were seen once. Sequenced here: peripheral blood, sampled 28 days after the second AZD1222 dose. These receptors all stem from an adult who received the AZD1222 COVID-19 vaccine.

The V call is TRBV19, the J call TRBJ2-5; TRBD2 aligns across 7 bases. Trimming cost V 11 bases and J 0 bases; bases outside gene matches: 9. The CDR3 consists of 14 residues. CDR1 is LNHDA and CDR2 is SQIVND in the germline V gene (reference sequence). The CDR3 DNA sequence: TGTGCCGTAGCGGGTGGGCTGTACCAAGAGACCCAGTACTTC. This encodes CAVAGGLYQETQYF.

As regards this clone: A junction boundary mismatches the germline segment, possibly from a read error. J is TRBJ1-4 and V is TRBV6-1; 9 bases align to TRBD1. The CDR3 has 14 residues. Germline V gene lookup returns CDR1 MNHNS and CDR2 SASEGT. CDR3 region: CASSEAPDRGWTTF. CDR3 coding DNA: TGTGCCAGCAGTGAAGCGCCTGACAGGGGGTGGACCACATTT.

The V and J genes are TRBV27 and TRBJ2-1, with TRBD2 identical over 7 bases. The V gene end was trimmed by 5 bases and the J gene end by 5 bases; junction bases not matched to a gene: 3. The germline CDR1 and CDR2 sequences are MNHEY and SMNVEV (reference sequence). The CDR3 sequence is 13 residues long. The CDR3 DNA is TGTGCCAGCAGTCGGGGGGTCAACAATGAGCAGTTCTTC. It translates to CASSRGVNNEQFF.

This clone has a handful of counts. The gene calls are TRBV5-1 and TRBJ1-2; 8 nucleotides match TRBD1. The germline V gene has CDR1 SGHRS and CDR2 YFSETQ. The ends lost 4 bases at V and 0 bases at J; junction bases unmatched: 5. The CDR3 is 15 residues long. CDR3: CASSRGQDPNYGYTF. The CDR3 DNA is TGCGCCAGCAGCAGGGGACAGGACCCTAACTATGGCTACACCTTC.

The CDR3 region has the DNA TGTGCCAGCAGCTTGAATGGCTATACCGCCTACGAGCAGTACTTC. Protein product: CASSLNGYTAYEQYF. The V and J genes are TRBV7-6 and TRBJ2-7; D is uncertain. Trimming removed 3 bases at V and 2 bases at J, with 14 bases between. CDR3 length: 15 residues. Germline lookup yields CDR1 SGHVS and CDR2 FNYEAQ.

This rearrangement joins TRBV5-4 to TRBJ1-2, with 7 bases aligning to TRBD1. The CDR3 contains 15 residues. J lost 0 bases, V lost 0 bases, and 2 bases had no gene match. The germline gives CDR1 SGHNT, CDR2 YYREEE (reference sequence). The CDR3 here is CASSLGQGTNYGYTF. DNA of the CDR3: TGTGCCAGCAGCTTGGGACAGGGCACTAACTATGGCTACACCTTC. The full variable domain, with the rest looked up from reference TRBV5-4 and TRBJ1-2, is ETGVTQSPTHLIKTRGQQVTLRCSSQSGHNTVSWYQQALGQGPQFIFQYYREEENGRGNFPPRFSGLQFPNYSSELNVNALELDDSALYLCASSLGQGTNYGYTFGSGTRLTVV.

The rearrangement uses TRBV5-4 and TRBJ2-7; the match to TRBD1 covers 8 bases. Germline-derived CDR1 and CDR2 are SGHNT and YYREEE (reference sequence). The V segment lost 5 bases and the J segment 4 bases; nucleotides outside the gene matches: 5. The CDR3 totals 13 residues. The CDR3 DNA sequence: TGTGCCAGCAGGGACAGGGTAGGGTACGAGCAGTACTTC. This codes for CASRDRVGYEQYF.

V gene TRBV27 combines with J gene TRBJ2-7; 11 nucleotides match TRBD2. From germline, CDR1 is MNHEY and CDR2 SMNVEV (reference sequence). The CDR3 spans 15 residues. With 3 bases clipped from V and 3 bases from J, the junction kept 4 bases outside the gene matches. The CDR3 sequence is CASSLTSGKIYEQYF. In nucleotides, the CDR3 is TGTGCCAGCAGTTTGACTAGCGGGAAGATCTACGAGCAGTACTTC.

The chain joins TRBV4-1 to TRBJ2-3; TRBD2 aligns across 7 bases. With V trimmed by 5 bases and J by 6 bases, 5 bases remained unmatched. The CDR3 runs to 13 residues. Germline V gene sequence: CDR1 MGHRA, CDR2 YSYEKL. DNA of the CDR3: TGCGCCAGCAGCGACAGCGGGACCGATACGCAGTATTTT. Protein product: CASSDSGTDTQYF.